The next 29 T cell receptor beta chains were all read from a single sample in a study of lymphopenia after photon versus proton radiotherapy. TCRdb keeps only in-frame clones here, not all; method: immunoSEQ multiplex PCR. The table lists approximately 9,100 clones, about 86% of them singletons. This sample comprised peripheral blood, obtained from a patient treated with photon-based radiotherapy. These receptors were collected from a man older than 75 with cholangiocarcinoma.

V gene TRBV6-4 combines with J gene TRBJ2-2; TRBD2 aligns across 8 bases. CDR3 length: 14 amino acids. Germline V gives CDR1 MRHNA, CDR2 SNTAGT. The junction had 0 bases not matched to a gene; V was cut back by 2 bases and J by 4 bases. In nucleotides, the CDR3 is TGTGCCAGCAGTGACGGGACTAGCACCGGGGAGCTGTTTTTT. Its translation is CASSDGTSTGELFF.

The gene calls are TRBV7-9 and TRBJ2-5; TRBD2 agrees at 10 bases. With 1 base clipped from V and 5 bases from J, the junction kept 4 bases outside the gene matches. The CDR3 runs to 15 residues. Germline loops: CDR1 SEHNR, CDR2 FQNEAQ (reference sequence). The CDR3 sequence is CASSLVAGGLETQYF. The CDR3 bases are TGTGCCAGCAGCTTAGTAGCGGGGGGATTGGAGACCCAGTACTTC. The full variable domain, in which reference TRBV7-9 and TRBJ2-5 provide the parts outside the CDR3, is DTGVSQNPRHKITKRGQNVTFRCDPISEHNRLYWYRQTLGQGPEFLTYFQNEAQLEKSRLLSDRFSAERPKGSFSTLEIQRTEQGDSAMYLCASSLVAGGLETQYFGPGTRLLVL.

CDR3 sequence reads: CASSRDGLAGPYEQYF. The CDR3 DNA follows: TGCGCCAGCAGCCGAGATGGTCTAGCGGGGCCCTACGAGCAGTACTTC. The rearrangement links TRBV5-1 to TRBJ2-7, with 9 positions matching TRBD2. CDR3 length equals 16 residues. Trimming removed 4 bases from V and 2 bases from J; junction bases left unmatched: 10. The germline V gene has CDR1 SGHRS and CDR2 YFSETQ.

The chain has TRBV2 and TRBJ2-3; 11 nucleotides agree with TRBD2. The CDR3 has 14 residues. CDR1 and CDR2 (germline): SNHLY, FYNNEI. Unmatched junction bases numbered 2, after V lost 5 bases and J lost 4 bases. The CDR3, as DNA: TGTGCCAGCAGTTTAGCGGGGGGGCCAGATACGCAGTATTTT. Translating it yields CASSLAGGPDTQYF.

This clone was seen only a few times. The chain employs TRBV29-1 and TRBJ2-5; D possibly corresponds to TRBD1 (6 bases). The germline V gene has CDR1 SQVTM and CDR2 ANQGSEA. The V and J ends lost 0 bases and 7 bases respectively, with 9 bases between them. CDR3 size: 12 residues. DNA for the CDR3: TGCAGCGTTGAAGACGACAGGAGGACCCAGTACTTC. Its translation: CSVEDDRRTQYF. Full variable domain (missing parts from reference TRBV29-1 and TRBJ2-5): SAVISQKPSRDICQRGTSLTIQCQVDSQVTMMFWYRQQPGQSLTLIATANQGSEATYESGFVIDKFPISRPNLTFSTLTVSNMSPEDSSIYLCSVEDDRRTQYFGPGTRLLVL.

V is TRBV28 and J is TRBJ2-6; 7 nucleotides match TRBD2. Germline-derived CDR1 and CDR2 are MDHEN and SYDVKM. V shed 4 bases, J shed 2 bases, and the junction held 11 bases outside the gene matches. This CDR3 contains 18 residues. The CDR3 region is CASSSPPGLRTGANVLTF. CDR3 DNA sequence: TGTGCCAGCAGTTCGCCCCCGGGACTACGTACTGGGGCCAACGTCCTGACTTTC.

This rearrangement joins TRBV28 to TRBJ1-2, with 9 bases matching TRBD1. The CDR3 has 14 residues. With V trimmed by 6 bases and J by 8 bases, 10 bases remained unmatched. Germline values: CDR1 MDHEN, CDR2 SYDVKM. DNA of the CDR3: TGTGCCAGCAGGTACAGGGGGCAAGCTATGGGCTACACCTTC. This codes for CASRYRGQAMGYTF.

The rearrangement links TRBV9 to TRBJ1-3, with 7 bases matching TRBD1. The germline CDR1 and CDR2 sequences are SGDLS and YYNGEE. This CDR3 has 16 residues. With 3 bases clipped from V and 0 bases from J, the junction kept 6 bases outside the gene matches. CDR3 sequence reads: CASSARQGGSGNTIYF. The CDR3 region has the DNA TGTGCCAGCAGCGCACGACAGGGTGGCTCTGGAAACACCATATATTTT.

J is TRBJ2-1 and V is TRBV5-4; D possibly corresponds to TRBD1 (6 bases). V gave up 2 bases and J gave up 0 bases, with 12 bases separating them. Germline assignment: CDR1 SGHNT and CDR2 YYREEE (reference sequence). The CDR3 loop spans 16 amino acids. The CDR3 sequence: CASSFDRPSSYNEQFF. The CDR3 DNA reads TGTGCCAGCAGCTTTGACAGGCCGAGCTCCTACAATGAGCAGTTCTTC.

The chain couples TRBV2 to TRBJ2-5; the match to TRBD2 covers 13 bases. Germline CDR1 SNHLY, CDR2 FYNNEI. The CDR3 length is 14 residues. V lost 6 bases and J lost 5; bases outside the gene matches: 3. The CDR3 DNA reads TGTGCCAGCAGGGAGACTAGCGGGGGGGAGACCCAGTACTTC. Translation gives CASRETSGGETQYF.

The chain links TRBV19 to TRBJ1-6; D is ambiguous. The length of the CDR3 is 14 residues. Germline V gene sequence: CDR1 LNHDA, CDR2 SQIVND (reference sequence). The V gene lost 6 bases and the J gene lost 7 bases, with 13 bases spanning the gap. The CDR3 protein is CASSPREGNSPLHF. The CDR3, as DNA: TGTGCCAGTAGCCCCCGAGAAGGGAATTCACCCCTCCACTTT.

V is TRBV6-6 and J is TRBJ1-3, with D unclear. Looked up from germline, CDR1 is MNHNY and CDR2 is SVGAGI (reference sequence). CDR3 size: 15 residues. The V and J ends lost 0 bases and 0 bases respectively, with 6 bases between them. The CDR3 DNA reads as TGTGCCAGCAGTTACTCCCGGGGCTCTGGAAACACCATATATTTT. Protein sequence: CASSYSRGSGNTIYF.

In its sample, this clone was seen once. The CDR3 sequence is CASSFGRFNTGELFF. Written as DNA, the CDR3 is TGTGCCAGCAGTTTCGGGAGATTTAACACCGGGGAGCTGTTTTTT. The chain is built from TRBV28 and TRBJ2-2; TRBD2 might be the D (6 bases). The CDR3 runs to 15 residues. Looked up from germline, CDR1 is MDHEN and CDR2 is SYDVKM. V dropped 3 bases and J dropped 2 bases, with 10 bases sitting between them.

The chain combines TRBV7-3 with TRBJ1-4; D possibly corresponds to TRBD1 (5 bases). CDR1 and CDR2 from the germline V gene are SGHTA and FQGTGA. Trimming stripped 5 bases from V and 7 bases from J, with 20 bases between. The CDR3 consists of 16 residues. The CDR3 DNA reads TGTGCCAGCAGCCTTCGCGGCGGGCAGGGTATTGAAAAACTGTTTTTT. The encoded protein is CASSLRGGQGIEKLFF.

V usage is TRBV12-5 and J usage is TRBJ1-2; TRBD1 matches at 8 bases. The CDR3 extends over 15 amino acids. CDR1 and CDR2 (germline): LGHNT, FRNRAP. The ends lost 4 bases at V and 4 bases at J; junction bases unmatched: 8. Here the CDR3 DNA reads TGTGCTAGTGGTTGGGCAGGGGGCTTGAGCTATGGCTACACCTTC. It translates to CASGWAGGLSYGYTF.

The chain links TRBV5-4 to TRBJ1-1; D is undetermined. The germline V gene encodes CDR1 SGHNT and CDR2 YYREEE (reference sequence). The CDR3 sequence is 14 residues long. The V gene lost 0 bases and the J gene lost 11 bases, with 17 bases spanning the gap. CDR3 in DNA: TGTGCCAGCAGCTTGGCCCCGGACCGCGTTAGGGCTTTCTTT. The encoded protein is CASSLAPDRVRAFF.

The chain employs TRBV15 and TRBJ1-3; D unresolved. Germline assignment: CDR1 LNHNV and CDR2 YYDKDF (reference sequence). The CDR3 contains 14 residues. V dropped 0 bases and J dropped 5 bases, with 8 bases sitting between them. CDR3 DNA: TGTGCCACCAGCAGAGATAGGAGAAGAAACACCATATATTTT. It yields the protein CATSRDRRRNTIYF.

This chain joins TRBV28 and TRBJ1-2; no reliable D call. Trimming shortened V by 5 bases and J by 2 bases, and 3 bases separated the two germline ends. CDR1 MDHEN and CDR2 SYDVKM come from the germline V gene. The CDR3 length is 11 residues. Written as DNA, the CDR3 is TGTGCCAGCAGTCTGAACTATGGCTACACCTTC. Translation: CASSLNYGYTF.

This clone was counted between two and nine times. The CDR3 DNA is TGTGCCAGCAGCCAATCGGCAGGGGGGAGCAATCAGCCCCAGCATTTT. Encoded protein: CASSQSAGGSNQPQHF. This chain joins TRBV4-2 and TRBJ1-5, with 7 bases lining up with TRBD1. The germline gives CDR1 LGHNA, CDR2 YNFKEQ. Losses at the gene ends were 2 bases for V and 1 base for J; bases not matched to a gene: 5. This CDR3 contains 16 residues.

V and J are TRBV28 and TRBJ1-1, with TRBD1 matching over 9 bases. Looked up from germline, CDR1 is MDHEN and CDR2 is SYDVKM. Trimming at V came to 5 bases and at J to 4 bases, leaving 2 bases not matched to a gene. CDR3 size: 13 residues. Here the CDR3 DNA reads TGTGCCAGCAGTCGGACAGGGGCCACTGAAGCTTTCTTT. It is translated as CASSRTGATEAFF.

This clone was detected once. CDR3 coding DNA: TGTGCCAGCGGCTCCTCTCTAGCCAAAAACATTCAGTACTTC. It yields the protein CASGSSLAKNIQYF. This chain links TRBV6-5 with TRBJ2-4, with D uncertain. The V end was cut by 8 bases, the J end by 0 bases, with 11 bases between. Germline V gene lookup returns CDR1 MNHEY and CDR2 SVGAGI. The CDR3 runs 14 residues.

The rearrangement uses TRBV28 and TRBJ1-2; D gene uncertain. CDR1 is MDHEN and CDR2 is SYDVKM in the germline V gene. Trimming cost V 5 bases and J 0 bases, with 13 bases left between them. The CDR3 has 15 residues. As DNA, the CDR3 is TGTGCCAGCAGTCCCCCGGGAACATCTAACTATGGCTACACCTTC. Protein product: CASSPPGTSNYGYTF.

This chain uses TRBV6-5 with TRBJ2-1; D might be TRBD1 (6 bases). Germline V gene sequence: CDR1 MNHEY, CDR2 SVGAGI. Trimming pared 5 bases from V and 6 bases from J, leaving 17 bases between. The CDR3 has 15 amino acids. The CDR3 loop is CASSKTGLYPNEQFF. CDR3 sequence (DNA): TGTGCCAGCAGTAAGACAGGCCTCTACCCCAATGAGCAGTTCTTC.

The V call is TRBV5-1, the J call TRBJ2-1, with a tentative D call TRBD1 (5 bases). The CDR3 sequence is 14 residues long. Germline CDR1 SGHRS, CDR2 YFSETQ. V lost 2 bases, J lost 5 bases, and 11 bases lay in between. The CDR3 nucleotides are TGCGCCAGCAGCTTCCAGGGCTCGGACAATGAGCAGTTCTTC. As protein: CASSFQGSDNEQFF.

The chain links TRBV5-1 to TRBJ1-1, with D perhaps TRBD1 (6 bases). Germline CDR1 and CDR2: SGHRS and YFSETQ. There are 15 residues in the CDR3. The ends were cut back, 4 bases at V and 3 bases at J, with 16 bases in the middle. The CDR3 DNA follows: TGCGCCAGCAGCCACAACTCGAAGGGGGACACTGAAGCTTTCTTT. This codes for CASSHNSKGDTEAFF. Looking up the rest from reference TRBV5-1 and TRBJ1-1 gives the full variable domain: KAGVTQTPRYLIKTRGQQVTLSCSPISGHRSVSWYQQTPGQGLQFLFEYFSETQRNKGNFPGRFSGRQFSNSRSEMNVSTLELGDSALYLCASSHNSKGDTEAFFGQGTRLTVV.

This clone was seen more than once but under ten times. The chain recombines TRBV7-3 with TRBJ1-2; D is ambiguous. Trimming took 2 bases from V and 6 from J, leaving 16 bases between them. The CDR3 extends over 15 amino acids. Germline loops: CDR1 SGHTA, CDR2 FQGTGA. The CDR3 sequence: CASSLSGPATDGYTF. DNA of the CDR3: TGTGCCAGCAGCTTATCGGGCCCAGCCACGGATGGCTACACCTTC.

The J gene is TRBJ2-1, the V gene TRBV25-1; 10 positions agree with TRBD1. Unmatched junction bases numbered 13, after V lost 5 bases and J lost 9 bases. The CDR3 has 16 amino acids. Germline V gene sequence: CDR1 MGHDK, CDR2 SYGVNS. CDR3 residues: CASSKVRDRGPPEQFF. DNA for the CDR3: TGTGCCAGCAGTAAAGTCCGGGACAGGGGTCCTCCTGAGCAGTTCTTC.

The chain uses TRBV2 and TRBJ2-5; TRBD2 matches at 8 bases. The CDR3 contains 13 residues. After removal of 10 bases from V and 0 bases from J, the junction contained 4 bases not matched to a gene. Germline V gene data show CDR1 as SNHLY and CDR2 as FYNNEI. CDR3 sequence reads: CATKREYQETQYF. CDR3 sequence (DNA): TGTGCCACCAAGCGGGAGTACCAAGAGACCCAGTACTTC.

The J gene is TRBJ2-5, the V gene TRBV7-9; 10 positions agree with TRBD1. CDR1 is SEHNR, CDR2 FQNEAQ, per germline (reference sequence). The trim removed 4 bases at V and 1 base at J, leaving 6 bases unmatched. This CDR3 region has 16 residues. CDR3 region: CASSSGGQGSQETQYF. In DNA, the CDR3 is TGTGCCAGCAGCTCGGGGGGACAGGGGTCCCAAGAGACCCAGTACTTC.